This TCR beta chain is drawn from a study of human versus mouse CDR3 diversity and MHC coevolution. About the study: Each sample yielded about 0.6 x 10^7 to 1.8 x 10^7 valid reads. General study results and limits: Compared with mice, human CDR3s carried more deletions and insertions on average. Most of the three human donors had the lowest clonal inequality. Humans had the largest estimated TCR beta repertoire, 1.5 million to 2 million clonotypes.

The CDR3 covers 17 residues. Germline CDR1 reads MDHEN; CDR2 reads SYDVKM. Trimming at V came to 4 bases and at J to 0 bases, leaving 9 bases not matched to a gene. A word on this clone: Its target is unknown.

The assay was immunoSEQ multiplex PCR, and TCRdb's table has in-frame clones only and misses some. The table includes about 81,000 clones, just under 95% detected once. This receptor was taken from a person between 25 and 75 years old in good health. The rearrangement joins TRBV28 to TRBJ2-1; TRBD1 matches 7 bases. Sample: naive CD4+ T cells from blood. Subset indicated: CD45RO-negative CD62L-positive naive CD4 T cells. CDR3 residues: CASSSPATGSSYNEQFF. CDR3 sequence (DNA): TGTGCCAGCAGTTCCCCTGCGACAGGGAGCTCCTACAATGAGCAGTTCTTC.